Sequencing of this T cell receptor beta chain was carried out in a study of T cell clonality in common variable immunodeficiency. This clone was counted ten times or more. The read terminates 3 residues ahead of where the CDR3 ends, so the germline J gene completes it. This CDR3 is built from 15 residues. Germline assignment: CDR1 SGHTA and CDR2 FQGNSA. Deletions cut 5 bases from V and 1 base from J, with 15 bases between. Generated by immunoSEQ multiplex PCR, the TCRdb table keeps only in-frame clones and is missing some. The table lists more than 35,000 clones, with no singletons. This clonotype was sampled from a person aged 18 to 69 in good health. The chain links TRBV7-2 to TRBJ2-7; possible D gene TRBD1, 6 bases. Sequenced material: peripheral blood mononuclear cells. The CDR3 reads CASSPKGDGSYEQYF. Incomplete CDR3 DNA: TGTGCCAGCAGCCCGAAGGGGGACGGGTCCTACGAG.